Listed here is a single T cell receptor (beta chain). Distinct nucleotide sequences in the sample also encode this CDR3. The length of the CDR3 is 13 residues. V lost 1 base, J lost 4 bases, and 7 bases lay in between. The germline V gene encodes CDR1 SNHLY and CDR2 FYNNEI. This table comes from immunoSEQ multiplex PCR, and its TCRdb copy is limited to in-frame clones, with some not included. The sample yields approximately 80,000 clones, 88% seen once. These data originate in a study of blood T cell repertoires in COVID-19. The sample was peripheral blood. The receptor was derived from a human donor in a cohort sampled during active COVID-19. This sequence joins TRBV2 and TRBJ1-2; unclear D gene. The CDR3 sequence: CASSEVRGYGYTF. The CDR3 nucleotides are TGTGCCAGCAGTGAAGTGCGAGGCTATGGCTACACCTTC.